This is a list of T cell receptor beta chains from one sample in a study of shared clonotypes between healthy human individuals. The repertoire was sequenced with immunoSEQ multiplex PCR; TCRdb's copy has only in-frame clones and lacks some. Among 850,000 to 1,200,000 clones listed, about 75% were seen once. The specimen sequenced was memory CD4+ T cells sorted from blood. These receptors all stem from a man younger than 35 in good health. The CDR3 runs from the conserved cysteine through the conserved F or W. Fields, in order: V gene, J gene, D gene, clone size, CDR3 DNA, CDR3 protein. A D gene is named only where the DNA matches it firmly. Some rows mark clone size as missing; the rest say once, few, many or name a class of expanded clone.

TRBV5-1	TRBJ1-3	NA	NA	TGCGCCAGCAGCTTGGCGGGGGCTGGAAACACCATATATTTT	CASSLAGAGNTIYF
TRBV7-8	TRBJ2-2	TRBD1	NA	TGTGCCAGCAGCTCGGGGACAGGATACACCGGGGAGCTGTTTTTT	CASSSGTGYTGELFF
TRBV18	TRBJ1-3	TRBD1	few	TGTGCCAGCTCACCACAAACCAGGGGGCTCCCTGGAAACACCATATATTTT	CASSPQTRGLPGNTIYF
TRBV30	TRBJ1-4	NA	NA	TGTGCCTGGAACGGACAGCGGAATGAAAAACTGTTTTTT	CAWNGQRNEKLFF
TRBV18	TRBJ2-2	TRBD1	NA	TGTGCCAGCTCACCACCGAACAGGGGAACCGGGGAGCTGTTTTTT	CASSPPNRGTGELFF
TRBV19	TRBJ2-7	NA	NA	TGTGCCAGTAGTAGCTCGTGGGGCTACGAGCAGTACTTC	CASSSSWGYEQYF
TRBV23-1	TRBJ1-6	NA	once	TGCGCCAGCCCGCGAAACCGGGACATTAATAATTCACCCCTCCACTTT	CASPRNRDINNSPLHF
TRBV19	TRBJ1-5	TRBD1	NA	TGTGCCAGTGGGGGGCCCGGGACAGGGATCAATCAGCCCCAGCATTTT	CASGGPGTGINQPQHF
TRBV7-8	TRBJ2-7	TRBD2	NA	TGTGCCAGCAGCTTAGTGGGAGGGACCCACTACGAGCAGTACTTC	CASSLVGGTHYEQYF
TRBV15	TRBJ2-5	TRBD1	NA	TGTGCCACCAGCAGAGCCCACGATGGGACAGAGTACTTC	CATSRAHDGTEYF
TRBV30	TRBJ2-3	NA	NA	TGTGCCTCGACGACTAGAGATACGCAGTATTTT	CASTTRDTQYF
TRBV19	TRBJ2-7	TRBD1	NA	TGTGCCAGTAGTATTGAGACAGGGTACTCCTACGAGCAGTACTTC	CASSIETGYSYEQYF
TRBV7-3	TRBJ2-3	NA	NA	TGTGCCAGCAGCCTAGGGGAAAGCACAGATACGCAGTATTTT	CASSLGESTDTQYF
TRBV29-1	TRBJ1-6	NA	NA	TGCAGCGTTGCAGGAGGGTATAATTCACCCCTCCACTTT	CSVAGGYNSPLHF
TRBV7-2	TRBJ2-1	TRBD2	once	TGTGCCAGCAGCTCCCGAAGCGGGACTAGCGGGGGCAATGAGCAGTTCTTC	CASSSRSGTSGGNEQFF
TRBV5-1	TRBJ2-5	TRBD2	NA	TGCGCCAGCAGCTCGACGGGGGGAGAGACCCAGTACTTC	CASSSTGGETQYF
TRBV6-5	TRBJ2-7	NA	NA	TGTGCCAGCAGTTACTCCCGGGCAGCCTCCTACGAGCAGTACTTC	CASSYSRAASYEQYF
TRBV5-1	TRBJ2-7	NA	few	TGCGCCAGCAGCTTGGCCGAAACAATCCACGAGCAGTACTTC	CASSLAETIHEQYF
TRBV11-2	TRBJ2-7	NA	NA	TGTGCCAGCAGCTTAGGTTCCCTATACGAGCAGTACTTC	CASSLGSLYEQYF
TRBV7-9	TRBJ2-1	TRBD2	NA	TGTGCCTCCAAGACGGGAGGGTACAATGAGCAGTTCTTC	CASKTGGYNEQFF
TRBV7-8	TRBJ1-2	TRBD1	NA	TGTGCCAGCAGCGCAGGACAGGCTAACTATGGCTACACCTTC	CASSAGQANYGYTF
TRBV28	TRBJ2-3	NA	once	TGTGCCAGCGAGACACTTAGCACAGATACGCAGTATTTT	CASETLSTDTQYF
TRBV27	TRBJ1-1	NA	NA	TGTGCCAGCAGTTTTGAGGTTGGGAACACTGAAGCTTTCTTT	CASSFEVGNTEAFF
TRBV5-5	TRBJ2-7	TRBD1	once	TGTGCCAGCAGCTTGGCCCCGGACAGGGTCGGCGAGCAGTACTTC	CASSLAPDRVGEQYF
TRBV29-1	TRBJ1-2	NA	NA	TGCAGCGTTGAACAGGGATCCTATGGCTACACCTTC	CSVEQGSYGYTF
TRBV19	TRBJ1-1	NA	NA	TGTGCCAGTCGAACGGGGGGCTCAAGTAACGCTGAAGCTTTCTTT	CASRTGGSSNAEAFF
TRBV5-6	TRBJ2-7	NA	NA	TGTGCCAGCAGTGCTAAATACGAGCAGTACTTC	CASSAKYEQYF
TRBV5-4	TRBJ2-3	TRBD2	NA	TGTGCCAGCAGCTTGGGAGCGGGGGGATCAGATACGCAGTATTTT	CASSLGAGGSDTQYF
TRBV7-2	TRBJ2-1	NA	NA	TGTGCCAGCAGCCCCAGGGGCGATGAGCAGTTCTTC	CASSPRGDEQFF
TRBV18	TRBJ2-1	NA	once	TGTGCCAGCTCACTCTCCTACAATGAGCAGTTCTTC	CASSLSYNEQFF
TRBV19	TRBJ1-1	NA	NA	TGTGCCAGTAGTCTAGGGGCCAGGGTGAACACTGAAGCTTTCTTT	CASSLGARVNTEAFF
TRBV5-1	TRBJ2-2	TRBD2	NA	TGCGCCAGCAGCTTGAGTAGCGGGGGAGTCAGGGAGCTGTTTTTT	CASSLSSGGVRELFF
TRBV4-1	TRBJ2-7	NA	NA	TGCGCCAGCAGCCACTCACGCGGCGGGACTTCTCTCGAGCAGTACTTC	CASSHSRGGTSLEQYF
TRBV4-1	TRBJ2-7	NA	once	TGCGCCAGCAGCCCTGAAGGGACGGCAACCTCCTACGAGCAGTACTTC	CASSPEGTATSYEQYF
TRBV7-9	TRBJ1-1	TRBD1	NA	TGTGCCAGCAGCGGGACAGGGGGCTTAGGGGCTTTCTTT	CASSGTGGLGAFF
TRBV6-4	TRBJ2-3	TRBD2	NA	TGTGCCAGCAGCCCCGGGACTAGCGGCGAGGGTACGCAGTATTTT	CASSPGTSGEGTQYF
TRBV6-9	TRBJ1-5	TRBD1	NA	TGTGCCAGCAGAAGTGGGACAGGGGGCAATCAGCCCCAGCATTTT	CASRSGTGGNQPQHF
TRBV11-2	TRBJ1-4	NA	NA	TGTGCCAGCAGCTTAGTGCGCGGGACAACTAATGAAAAACTGTTTTTT	CASSLVRGTTNEKLFF